This is a list of T cell receptor beta chains from one sample in a study of vaccination and CD4 T cells after COVID-19. TCRdb reprocessed the PCR reads with MiXCR, giving one entry per CDR3 protein. The data show approximately 14,000 distinct CDR3 sequences, with around 60% seen just once and 6.5% to 8% held by the top ten. Their antigens remain unidentified. The sample taken for sequencing was CD4+ T cells from blood, cultured in vitro. These receptors came from a human donor who had recovered from COVID-19. Each CDR3 is given with its conserved first and last residue. The D gene is left open where the match is weak. Rows give clone size only sometimes, using once, few, many, or a class for an expanded clone.

v_gene,abundance,j_gene,d_gene,CDR3aa,CDR3nt
TRBV10-2,once,TRBJ2-4,-,CASSEAWVTKNIQYF,TGCGCCAGCAGTGAGGCCTGGGTTACCAAAAACATTCAGTACTTC
TRBV28,-,TRBJ1-5,TRBD1,CASRPTGGNQAQHF,TGTGCCAGCAGACCTACAGGGGGCAATCAGGCCCAGCATTTT
TRBV6-1,-,TRBJ1-1,-,CASSELGGTEAFF,TGTGCCAGCAGTGAATTGGGAGGGACTGAAGCTTTCTTT
TRBV27,few,TRBJ1-2,-,CASSHRFTGNWYYGYTF,TGTGCCAGCAGTCATAGGTTCACAGGGAATTGGTACTATGGCTACACCTTC
TRBV7-9,-,TRBJ1-1,TRBD1,CASSLSPAGGTEAFF,TGTGCCAGCAGCTTATCTCCTGCAGGGGGCACTGAAGCTTTCTTT
TRBV3-1,-,TRBJ1-2,-,CASSHFRGGYTF,TGTGCCAGCAGCCACTTTAGGGGTGGCTACACCTTC
TRBV12-3/TRBV12-4,-,TRBJ1-2,-,CASSFSVTHGYTF,TGTGCCAGCAGTTTCTCGGTCACTCACGGCTACACCTTC
TRBV5-1,-,TRBJ1-5,TRBD1,CASSLGNGGQGDQPQHF,TGCGCCAGCAGCTTGGGGAACGGGGGCCAGGGGGATCAGCCCCAGCATTTT
TRBV19,-,TRBJ1-2,TRBD1,CASSISGQGGYGYTF,TGTGCCAGTAGTATCTCTGGACAGGGCGGGTATGGCTACACCTTC
TRBV6-1,-,TRBJ1-1,TRBD1,CASSADRGRTEAFF,TGTGCCAGCAGCGCCGACAGGGGGCGGACTGAAGCTTTCTTT
TRBV6-5,-,TRBJ1-6,-,CASSYSLTSSSSPLHF,TGTGCCAGCAGTTACTCGCTCACCTCTTCTAGTTCACCCCTCCACTTT
TRBV24-1,few,TRBJ2-5,-,CATSDFGGIETQYF,TGTGCCACCAGTGATTTCGGGGGAATAGAGACCCAGTACTTC
TRBV28,-,TRBJ2-5,-,CASSTPGFQETQYF,TGTGCCAGCAGCACACCGGGATTCCAAGAGACCCAGTACTTC
TRBV11-3,-,TRBJ1-1,-,CASSLDRGKAFF,TGTGCCAGCAGCTTAGATAGGGGGAAAGCTTTCTTT
TRBV24-1,-,TRBJ1-2,TRBD1,CATSTGTGRDYGYTF,TGTGCCACCAGTACTGGGACAGGGCGGGACTATGGCTACACCTTC
TRBV7-2,-,TRBJ2-5,-,CASSQEGQGMETQYF,TGTGCCAGCAGCCAAGAAGGTCAGGGGATGGAGACCCAGTACTTC
TRBV6-1,-,TRBJ1-5,-,CASSEGFGGQPQHF,TGTGCCAGCAGTGAGGGGTTTGGGGGCCAGCCCCAGCATTTT
TRBV6-1,few,TRBJ1-1,-,CASSEGFSDYTEAFF,TGTGCCAGCAGTGAAGGGTTTTCAGACTACACTGAAGCTTTCTTT
TRBV7-3,once,TRBJ2-1,-,CASSLNPDNEQFF,TGTGCCAGCAGCTTAAATCCGGATAATGAGCAGTTCTTC
TRBV11-1,-,TRBJ1-2,-,CASSLGRDHGYTF,TGTGCCAGCAGCTTGGGCAGGGACCATGGCTACACCTTC
TRBV12-3/TRBV12-4,-,TRBJ1-1,-,CATHLDRMNTEAFF,TGTGCCACCCACCTGGACAGAATGAACACTGAAGCTTTCTTT
TRBV4-1,-,TRBJ2-5,TRBD1,CASSQPDRAGQTQYF,TGCGCCAGCAGCCAACCGGACAGGGCTGGGCAGACCCAGTACTTC
TRBV28,large,TRBJ1-3,TRBD1,CASSPPTGGNTIYF,TGTGCCAGCAGTCCTCCGACAGGGGGGAACACCATATATTTT
TRBV24-1,-,TRBJ1-4,TRBD1,CATSDTGENEKLFF,TGTGCCACTTCCGACACAGGGGAAAATGAAAAACTGTTTTTT
TRBV6-5,-,TRBJ2-5,-,CASSYSSFEETQYF,TGTGCCAGCAGTTACTCGAGCTTCGAAGAGACCCAGTACTTC
TRBV2,-,TRBJ1-1,-,CASRPSQGTEAFF,TGTGCCAGCAGGCCCTCACAGGGCACTGAAGCTTTCTTT
TRBV20-1,-,TRBJ2-7,TRBD2,CSARAQREATYEQYF,TGCAGTGCTAGAGCCCAGCGGGAGGCTACCTACGAGCAGTACTTC
TRBV24-1,-,TRBJ2-2,TRBD2,CATSVSGLAGGPGGELFF,TGTGCCACCAGTGTCTCGGGACTAGCGGGAGGGCCCGGCGGGGAGCTGTTTTTT
TRBV7-9,-,TRBJ1-1,TRBD1,CASSLTGDVSEAFF,TGTGCCAGCAGCTTGACAGGGGACGTCTCAGAAGCTTTCTTT
TRBV6-2/TRBV6-3,-,TRBJ1-3,-,CASSFGNTIYF,TGTGCCAGCAGTTTTGGAAACACCATATATTTT
TRBV6-1,-,TRBJ2-7,TRBD2,CASSSLAGESYEQYF,TGTGCCAGCAGCTCACTAGCGGGAGAGTCCTACGAGCAGTACTTC
TRBV2,-,TRBJ2-7,-,CASFLGPGGPYEQYF,TGTGCCAGCTTTCTCGGCCCAGGGGGGCCCTACGAGCAGTACTTC
TRBV18,few,TRBJ2-5,-,CASSSGETQYF,TGTGCCAGCTCAAGCGGAGAGACCCAGTACTTC
TRBV6-2/TRBV6-3,-,TRBJ2-2,TRBD2,CASSYLAGGPKTGELFF,TGTGCCAGCAGTTACCTAGCGGGAGGGCCGAAAACCGGGGAGCTGTTTTTT
TRBV10-3,-,TRBJ2-3,TRBD1,CAIRGRTGGSADTQYF,TGTGCCATCAGAGGTAGGACAGGGGGTTCAGCAGATACGCAGTATTTT
TRBV6-1,few,TRBJ1-1,-,CASTTAGALRTEAFF,TGTGCCAGCACCACCGCCGGGGCCTTGAGGACTGAAGCTTTCTTT
TRBV7-2,few,TRBJ2-6,-,CASSFLDQGAGANVLTF,TGTGCCAGCAGCTTTTTGGATCAAGGGGCTGGGGCCAACGTCCTGACTTTC
TRBV11-3,-,TRBJ2-5,-,CASSPLGGTQYF,TGTGCCAGCAGCCCCCTTGGCGGGACCCAGTACTTC
TRBV11-3,-,TRBJ2-1,-,CASSRLPYNEQFF,TGTGCCAGCAGCAGGCTTCCCTACAATGAGCAGTTCTTC
TRBV6-1,-,TRBJ2-5,-,CASSEPPGGGGTQYF,TGTGCCAGCAGTGAACCCCCCGGCGGAGGGGGGACCCAGTACTTC
TRBV7-2,-,TRBJ2-3,TRBD2,CASSLAPAGSTDTQYF,TGTGCCAGCAGCTTAGCCCCAGCGGGGAGCACAGATACGCAGTATTTT
TRBV20-1,-,TRBJ1-2,-,CSARAHFPGQAVPYTF,TGCAGTGCTAGAGCCCACTTCCCCGGTCAGGCCGTCCCCTACACCTTC
TRBV7-9,-,TRBJ2-5,-,CASIKNPTSPSGTQYF,TGTGCCAGCATCAAGAATCCCACTAGCCCCTCAGGGACCCAGTACTTC
TRBV7-2,-,TRBJ2-6,-,CASSLASGANVLTF,TGTGCCAGCAGCTTAGCGTCCGGGGCCAACGTCCTGACTTTC
TRBV11-3,few,TRBJ2-1,-,CASSFSWVASYNEQFF,TGTGCCAGCAGCTTTTCTTGGGTTGCCTCCTACAATGAGCAGTTCTTC
TRBV20-1,-,TRBJ2-7,-,CAFGSSFYEQYF,TGCGCTTTCGGCAGCTCTTTCTACGAGCAGTACTTC
TRBV15,few,TRBJ1-5,TRBD1,CATSRAQGAGNQPQHF,TGTGCCACCAGCAGAGCCCAGGGGGCAGGCAATCAGCCCCAGCATTTT
TRBV6-2/TRBV6-3,-,TRBJ1-5,-,CASSWTAEQPQHF,TGTGCCAGCAGTTGGACAGCCGAACAGCCCCAGCATTTT
TRBV10-1,-,TRBJ2-3,-,CASSESPGGARSTDTQYF,TGCGCCAGCAGTGAGTCGCCTGGAGGCGCACGTAGCACAGATACGCAGTATTTT
TRBV15,few,TRBJ1-4,-,CATRGRLNEKLFF,TGTGCCACCAGGGGCAGGCTCAATGAAAAACTGTTTTTT
TRBV11-2,-,TRBJ2-5,TRBD1,CASSPVGQGWETQYF,TGTGCCAGCAGCCCCGTCGGACAGGGGTGGGAGACCCAGTACTTC
TRBV5-1,-,TRBJ1-6,-,CASSLVRGDNSPLHF,TGCGCCAGCAGCTTGGTGCGCGGGGATAATTCACCCCTCCACTTT
TRBV27,-,TRBJ1-2,-,CASSRDSTYGYTF,TGTGCCAGCAGTCGGGATTCGACCTATGGCTACACCTTC
TRBV19,once,TRBJ1-2,-,CASKQGQSNYGYTF,TGTGCCAGTAAGCAGGGGCAATCTAACTATGGCTACACCTTC
TRBV7-9,-,TRBJ1-3,-,CASSLIGVGVTGNTIYF,TGTGCCAGCAGCTTAATAGGGGTCGGGGTAACTGGAAACACCATATATTTT
TRBV24-1,-,TRBJ1-5,-,CATSGKGQPQHF,TGTGCCACCAGTGGGAAGGGTCAGCCCCAGCATTTT
TRBV20-1,-,TRBJ2-3,-,CSAVRISDTQYF,TGCAGTGCTGTCAGGATTTCAGATACGCAGTATTTT
TRBV7-9,-,TRBJ1-2,-,CASSLKKGAGDNYGYTF,TGTGCCAGCAGCTTAAAGAAAGGGGCAGGGGACAATTATGGCTACACCTTC
TRBV6-1,few,TRBJ1-2,-,CASSRDSYSSNYGYTF,TGTGCCAGCAGCAGGGACTCCTACTCATCAAACTATGGCTACACCTTC